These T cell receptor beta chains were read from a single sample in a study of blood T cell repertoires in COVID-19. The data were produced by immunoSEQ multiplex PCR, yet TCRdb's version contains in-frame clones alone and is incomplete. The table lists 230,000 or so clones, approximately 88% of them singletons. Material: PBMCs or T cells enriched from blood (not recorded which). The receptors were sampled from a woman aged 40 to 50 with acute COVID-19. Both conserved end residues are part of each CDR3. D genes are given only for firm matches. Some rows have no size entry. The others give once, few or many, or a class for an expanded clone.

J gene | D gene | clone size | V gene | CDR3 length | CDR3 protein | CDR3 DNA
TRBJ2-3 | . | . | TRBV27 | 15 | CASRDGDSSTDTQYF | TGTGCCAGCAGGGACGGGGATTCTAGCACAGATACGCAGTATTTT
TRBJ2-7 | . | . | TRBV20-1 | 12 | CSASWTPYEQYF | TGCAGTGCTAGTTGGACACCCTACGAGCAGTACTTC
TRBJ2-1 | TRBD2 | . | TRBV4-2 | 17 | CASSQRKSGGVSYEQFF | TGTGCCAGCAGCCAACGAAAGAGCGGGGGGGTTTCCTATGAGCAGTTCTTC
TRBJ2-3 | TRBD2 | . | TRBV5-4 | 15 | CASSLGGLAGDTQYF | TGTGCCAGCAGCTTGGGTGGACTAGCGGGAGATACGCAGTATTTT
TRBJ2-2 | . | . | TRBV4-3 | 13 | CASRAGTTGELFF | TGCGCCAGCAGGGCGGGGACTACCGGGGAGCTGTTTTTT
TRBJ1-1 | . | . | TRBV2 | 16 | CASSEVQGLGNTEAFF | TGTGCCAGCAGTGAAGTCCAGGGCCTAGGGAACACTGAAGCTTTCTTT
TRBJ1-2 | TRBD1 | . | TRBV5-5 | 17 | CASSKTPPGQGLDGYTF | TGTGCCAGCAGCAAGACTCCGCCGGGACAGGGCTTGGATGGCTACACCTTC
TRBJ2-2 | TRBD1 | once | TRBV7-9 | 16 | CASTNRRDRGAGELFF | TGTGCCAGCACCAACCGCCGGGACAGGGGGGCCGGGGAGCTGTTTTTT
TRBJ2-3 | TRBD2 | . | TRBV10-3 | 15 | CAIRELAGEGNTQYF | TGTGCCATCAGGGAACTAGCGGGAGAGGGAAATACGCAGTATTTT
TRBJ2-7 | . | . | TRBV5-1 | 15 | CASSLSTGYTYEQYF | TGCGCCAGCAGCTTGTCAACAGGATATACCTACGAGCAGTACTTC
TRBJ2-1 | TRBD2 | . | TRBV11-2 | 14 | CASSVAGGYNEQFF | TGTGCCAGCAGCGTAGCGGGGGGATACAATGAGCAGTTCTTC
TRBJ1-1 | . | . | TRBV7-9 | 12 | CASSLGASEAFF | TGTGCCAGCAGCTTAGGAGCCTCGGAAGCTTTCTTT
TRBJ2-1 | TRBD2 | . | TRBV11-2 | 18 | CASSTLSPTSGTYNEQFF | TGTGCCAGCAGCACCCTTTCCCCCACTAGCGGGACTTACAATGAGCAGTTCTTC
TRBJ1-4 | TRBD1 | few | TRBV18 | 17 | CASSPRRWDRGSEKLFF | TGTGCCAGCTCCCCAAGAAGATGGGACAGGGGTAGTGAAAAACTGTTTTTT
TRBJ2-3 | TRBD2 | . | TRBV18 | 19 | CASSPRGLAGAFSTDTQYF | TGTGCCAGCTCACCAAGGGGTCTAGCGGGGGCGTTTAGCACAGATACGCAGTATTTT
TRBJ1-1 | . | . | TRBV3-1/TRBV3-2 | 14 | CASSQVAGAIEAFF | TGTGCCAGCAGCCAAGTCGCGGGGGCGATTGAAGCTTTCTTT
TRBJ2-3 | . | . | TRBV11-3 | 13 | CASSRDTTDTQYF | TGTGCCAGCAGCCGGGACACTACAGATACGCAGTATTTT
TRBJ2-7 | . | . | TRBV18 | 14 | CASSPREFSYEQYF | TGTGCCAGCTCACCCAGGGAATTCTCCTACGAGCAGTACTTC
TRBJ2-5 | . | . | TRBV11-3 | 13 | CASSLLVRETQYF | TGTGCCAGCAGCTTATTAGTGCGGGAGACCCAGTACTTC
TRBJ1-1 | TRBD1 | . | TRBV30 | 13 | CAWTGTGHTEAFF | TGTGCCTGGACCGGGACAGGACACACTGAAGCTTTCTTT